This T cell receptor beta chain is drawn from a study of long-term antiretroviral therapy in people with HIV. Version v3.0 of the immunoSEQ assay was performed at survey level. Assay used: immunoSEQ multiplex PCR; TCRdb lists only in-frame clones, some missing. The table shows around 26,000 clones, with 65% to 90% occurring only once. Per donor, at least one pre-ART and at least two post-ART PBMC samples were obtained. In the United States, treatment was given to all participants with HIV. Germline values: CDR1 LNHDA, CDR2 SQIVND (reference sequence). CDR3 size: 12 residues. With 7 bases clipped from V and 4 bases from J, the junction kept 3 bases outside the gene matches.

The chain links TRBV19 to TRBJ1-1, with TRBD1 matching 7 bases. This receptor was identified in a man in his fifties with HIV. Here the sequenced sample was unsorted PBMCs, taken 3 years after starting antiretroviral therapy. CDR3 in DNA: TGTGCCAGTAAGACAGGGTTCACTGAAGCTTTCTTT. This translates into CASKTGFTEAFF.